A single sample is the source of the 30 T cell receptor beta chains below, sequenced in a study of OX40 agonist ivuxolimab in advanced cancers. Generated by immunoSEQ multiplex PCR, the TCRdb table keeps only in-frame clones and is missing some. The sample consists of approximately 90,000 clones, roughly 84% of them appearing once. The sequences come from CD4+ or CD8+ T cells sorted from blood, collected in a trial of the OX40 agonist ivuxolimab. Every receptor here comes from an adult with an advanced solid tumor such as melanoma, head and neck, liver or kidney cancer.

The J gene is TRBJ2-5, the V gene TRBV9; D may be TRBD2 (6 bases). Germline lookup yields CDR1 SGDLS and CDR2 YYNGEE. This CDR3 region has 14 residues. Trimming shortened V by 2 bases and J by 7 bases, and 15 bases separated the two germline ends. The CDR3: CASSVSGESGTQYF. Here the CDR3 DNA reads TGTGCCAGCAGCGTGTCGGGGGAGTCTGGGACCCAGTACTTC.

This chain uses TRBV6-5 with TRBJ2-5, with no clear D. CDR1 is MNHEY, CDR2 SVGAGI, per germline. The V end lost 4 bases, the J end lost 4 bases, and 16 bases lay between the germline ends. CDR3 length: 15 residues. CDR3 protein: CASSFVRTPGETQYF. The CDR3 DNA sequence: TGTGCCAGCAGTTTTGTTAGGACCCCTGGAGAGACCCAGTACTTC.

The V call is TRBV7-2, the J call TRBJ2-4; the D call may be TRBD1 or TRBD2 (7 bases each). Germline V gene data show CDR1 as SGHTA and CDR2 as FQGNSA. There are 14 residues in the CDR3. Trimming stripped 5 bases from V and 6 bases from J, with 14 bases between. The DNA of the CDR3 is TGTGCCAGCAGCCCACAGGGGAGGGGAAACATTCAGTACTTC. As protein: CASSPQGRGNIQYF.

This clone appeared once. This chain links TRBV6-1 with TRBJ1-2; D is uncertain. Per the germline V gene, CDR1 is MNHNS and CDR2 is SASEGT. CDR3 length equals 13 residues. Trimming cost V 4 bases and J 4 bases, with 10 bases left between them. The DNA of the CDR3 is TGTGCCAGCAGTGTCGACCTAGTCTATGGCTACACCTTC. Protein: CASSVDLVYGYTF.

The rearrangement uses TRBV5-4 and TRBJ1-1; D gene unclear. Trimming left V 4 bases short and J 0 bases short, with 7 bases between. This CDR3 has 13 amino acids. Germline CDR1 is SGHNT and CDR2 is YYREEE (reference sequence). Here the CDR3 DNA reads TGTGCCAGCAGCGGCGAGATGAACACTGAAGCTTTCTTT. This codes for CASSGEMNTEAFF.

This chain connects TRBV11-2 to TRBJ2-2; a weak D match, TRBD2 (6 bases). The germline gives CDR1 SGHAT, CDR2 FQNNGV. The CDR3 extends over 16 amino acids. Trimming cost V 7 bases and J 1 base, with 16 bases left between them. The CDR3 loop is CASTRSGGWNTGELFF. CDR3 nucleotides: TGTGCCAGCACCCGGAGTGGGGGGTGGAACACCGGGGAGCTGTTTTTT.

The chain combines TRBV9 with TRBJ1-6, with D possibly being TRBD1 (6 bases). The ends were cut back, 7 bases at V and 8 bases at J, with 16 bases in the middle. Germline values: CDR1 SGDLS, CDR2 YYNGEE. This CDR3 contains 14 residues. The DNA of the CDR3 is TGTGCCAGCTCGAGGGGGGGTTCGGATTCACCCCTCCACTTT. It is translated as CASSRGGSDSPLHF.

The genes are TRBV19 and TRBJ2-5; D is ambiguous. Germline V lookup: CDR1 LNHDA, CDR2 SQIVND (reference sequence). The CDR3 sequence is 14 residues long. Trimming removed 1 base from V and 5 bases from J, with 11 bases in between. CDR3 DNA: TGTGCCAGTAGTATAGGGAGTGTTTGGGAGACCCAGTACTTC. This sequence encodes CASSIGSVWETQYF.

This chain joins TRBV25-1 and TRBJ2-1; D remains ambiguous. The CDR3 has 15 amino acids. Germline values: CDR1 MGHDK, CDR2 SYGVNS. The V and J ends lost 1 base and 7 bases respectively, with 14 bases between them. CDR3 protein: CASSEFGRFGNEQFF. CDR3 nucleotides: TGTGCCAGCAGTGAATTTGGCAGGTTCGGAAATGAGCAGTTCTTC. Complete variable domain (other parts from reference TRBV25-1 and TRBJ2-1): EADIYQTPRYLVIGTGKKITLECSQTMGHDKMYWYQQDPGMELHLIHYSYGVNSTEKGDLSSESTVSRIRTEHFPLTLESARPSHTSQYLCASSEFGRFGNEQFFGPGTRLTVL.

About this clone: Its ends do not fully match the called genes, so a read error is possible. The chain carries TRBV18 and TRBJ2-2; D ambiguous. Germline CDR1 KGHSH, CDR2 LQKENI. The length of the CDR3 is 16 residues. The CDR3 coding sequence is TGTGCCGGCTCACCCAACCCAACAGAGAACACCGGGGAGCTGTTTTTT. Its protein is CAGSPNPTENTGELFF.

V usage is TRBV5-4 and J usage is TRBJ1-6, with a weak D call TRBD1 (5 bases). The CDR3 length is 17 residues. V was clipped by 7 bases and J by 0 bases, with 17 bases between them. CDR1 is SGHNT, CDR2 YYREEE, per germline (reference sequence). The CDR3 sequence is CASATRTLSSYNSPLHF. The CDR3 nucleotides are TGTGCCAGCGCAACCCGGACACTGAGCTCCTATAATTCACCCCTCCACTTT.

The CDR3 bases are TGTGCCAGCAGCTTAGTGTCCAGCTCGGACAGGCGTCGGGTAGAGACCCAGTACTTC. Protein product: CASSLVSSSDRRRVETQYF. The rearrangement uses TRBV7-2 and TRBJ2-5; 7 bases fit TRBD1. V shed 1 base, J shed 4 bases, and the junction held 18 bases outside the gene matches. The length of the CDR3 is 19 residues. CDR1 and CDR2 (germline): SGHTA, FQGNSA.

The rearrangement joins TRBV7-9 to TRBJ1-6; the match to TRBD1 covers 10 bases. V lost 7 bases and J lost 8; bases outside the gene matches: 5. CDR3 length: 14 amino acids. The germline CDR1 and CDR2 sequences are SEHNR and FQNEAQ (reference sequence). The CDR3 region is CASTLGQGYSPLHF. The CDR3 nucleotides read TGTGCCAGCACTTTGGGACAGGGGTATTCACCCCTCCACTTT.

The rearrangement links TRBV27 to TRBJ1-1, with D possibly being TRBD1 (6 bases). V was pared by 3 bases and J by 4 bases, with 12 bases between. CDR3 length: 14 residues. In germline, CDR1 is MNHEY, CDR2 SMNVEV (reference sequence). Here the CDR3 DNA reads TGTGCCAGCAGTTTGGTCCAGGGGCCCACTGAAGCTTTCTTT. It encodes CASSLVQGPTEAFF.

This clone was recorded only once. The chain employs TRBV10-3 and TRBJ1-2, with TRBD1 as a possible D gene (5 bases). The CDR3 consists of 15 residues. Germline loops: CDR1 ENHRY, CDR2 SYGVKD. V dropped 5 bases and J dropped 0 bases, with 13 bases sitting between them. The CDR3, as DNA: TGTGCCATCAGTTTCTCCGGGACGACTAACTATGGCTACACCTTC. It encodes CAISFSGTTNYGYTF.

The chain is built from TRBV7-9 and TRBJ1-1; a weak D match, TRBD1 (5 bases). Germline V gene lookup returns CDR1 SEHNR and CDR2 FQNEAQ (reference sequence). V gave up 7 bases and J gave up 3 bases, with 21 bases separating them. This CDR3 spans 16 amino acids. The CDR3 loop reads CASTHRRGQTYTEAFF. CDR3 nucleotides: TGTGCCAGCACACATCGTAGGGGCCAGACTTACACTGAAGCTTTCTTT.

The genes are TRBV6-1 and TRBJ1-2, with D possibly being TRBD1 (5 bases). There are 12 residues in the CDR3. Deletions cut 11 bases from V and 7 bases from J, with 17 bases between. CDR1 and CDR2 (germline): MNHNS, SASEGT. This CDR3 reads CACGQGVGGYTF. The CDR3 nucleotides read TGTGCCTGTGGGCAGGGCGTGGGTGGCTACACCTTC.

The rearrangement joins TRBV7-2 to TRBJ1-4; D remains unclear. CDR1 and CDR2 from the germline V gene are SGHTA and FQGNSA. The CDR3 loop spans 11 amino acids. The V end was cut by 8 bases, the J end by 8 bases, with 9 bases between. DNA for the CDR3: TGTGCCAGCCGGAACGGGGAAAAACTGTTTTTT. Its protein is CASRNGEKLFF.

This chain uses TRBV28 with TRBJ2-7; D is perhaps TRBD1 (5 bases). Trimming took off 5 bases at V and 3 bases at J, with 11 bases between the two ends. Germline lookup yields CDR1 MDHEN and CDR2 SYDVKM. There are 13 residues in the CDR3. The CDR3 DNA is TGTGCCAGCAGTCGAGACAGTTACTACGAGCAGTACTTC. This codes for CASSRDSYYEQYF.

This sequence joins TRBV19 and TRBJ2-7; D possibly corresponds to TRBD2 (6 bases). This CDR3 comprises 14 residues. Trimming took off 1 base at V and 4 bases at J, with 11 bases between the two ends. Germline CDR1 is LNHDA and CDR2 is SQIVND (reference sequence). Written as DNA, the CDR3 is TGTGCCAGTAGTATAGCGGCCGGGAGTTACGAGCAGTACTTC. Its protein is CASSIAAGSYEQYF.

V gene TRBV5-1 combines with J gene TRBJ2-5; perhaps TRBD2 as D (7 bases). The germline gives CDR1 SGHRS, CDR2 YFSETQ. V was cut by 0 bases and J by 4 bases, with 13 bases left in between. The CDR3 is 15 amino acids. The DNA of the CDR3 is TGCGCCAGCAGCTTGGCGCGGGGGCAGGGAGAGACCCAGTACTTC. Its protein is CASSLARGQGETQYF.

This chain joins TRBV6-1 and TRBJ2-6; 8 bases match TRBD1. Losses at the gene ends were 3 bases for V and 2 bases for J; bases not matched to a gene: 3. CDR3 size: 16 residues. CDR1 is MNHNS, CDR2 SASEGT, per germline. In nucleotides, the CDR3 is TGTGCCAGCAGTGATCAGGGGGCGACTGGGGCCAACGTCCTGACTTTC. Translated, it gives CASSDQGATGANVLTF.

The rearrangement uses TRBV5-4 and TRBJ1-1, with D perhaps TRBD1 (6 bases). Germline CDR1 reads SGHNT; CDR2 reads YYREEE (reference sequence). V lost 0 bases to trimming and J lost 2 bases, with 14 bases between them. The length of the CDR3 is 16 residues. The CDR3 spells CASSLAPGEANTEAFF. CDR3 nucleotide sequence: TGTGCCAGCAGCTTGGCCCCAGGGGAAGCCAACACTGAAGCTTTCTTT.

The rearrangement joins TRBV6-1 to TRBJ2-7; D remains ambiguous. With 6 bases removed from V and 3 bases from J, the gap between germline ends came to 12 bases. The germline gives CDR1 MNHNS, CDR2 SASEGT. The CDR3 extends over 13 amino acids. The CDR3 here is CASSRSFNYEQYF. The CDR3 coding sequence is TGTGCCAGCAGCAGATCTTTTAACTACGAGCAGTACTTC.

This clone has just one count. V is TRBV6-5 and J is TRBJ1-6, with 8 bases fitting TRBD1. Trimming took 2 bases from V and 6 from J; bases not matched to a gene: 6. Germline V lookup: CDR1 MNHEY, CDR2 SVGAGI. There are 16 residues in the CDR3. The CDR3 reads CASSYQVTGVNSPLHF. The CDR3 coding sequence is TGTGCCAGCAGTTACCAGGTGACAGGGGTTAATTCACCCCTCCACTTT.

The chain couples TRBV7-8 to TRBJ1-2, with D possibly TRBD1 on 5 matching bases. The CDR3 has 14 residues. V gave up 5 bases and J gave up 3 bases, with 13 bases separating them. Germline-derived CDR1 and CDR2 are SGHVS and FQNEAQ. The CDR3 sequence: CASSRSGGDYGYTF. The CDR3 DNA follows: TGTGCCAGCAGCCGATCCGGGGGGGACTATGGCTACACCTTC.

The chain employs TRBV7-2 and TRBJ1-2; TRBD1 agrees at 7 bases. CDR3 length: 14 residues. Germline V CDR1 and CDR2: SGHTA, FQGNSA. Germline trimming cut 5 bases from V and 10 bases from J; bases unmatched to any gene: 13. This CDR3 reads CASSVGQKTGVYTF. The CDR3 nucleotides are TGTGCCAGCAGCGTGGGACAGAAGACAGGAGTCTACACCTTC.

The chain has TRBV2 and TRBJ2-2; the match to TRBD1 covers 11 bases. There are 14 residues in the CDR3. Germline assignment: CDR1 SNHLY and CDR2 FYNNEI. V lost 6 bases, J lost 5 bases, and 2 bases stayed unmatched. The CDR3 protein is CASRGQGGTGELFF. CDR3 nucleotide sequence: TGTGCCAGCAGGGGACAGGGGGGGACCGGGGAGCTGTTTTTT.

V and J are TRBV7-9 and TRBJ1-5; D is uncertain. The V gene's germline CDR1 is SEHNR and CDR2 FQNEAQ (reference sequence). This CDR3 comprises 16 residues. V lost 2 bases and J lost 5, with 16 bases in between. CDR3 loop: CASSLTWTGEDQPQHF. The CDR3 DNA is TGTGCCAGCAGCTTAACCTGGACCGGAGAGGATCAGCCCCAGCATTTT.

V is TRBV28 and J is TRBJ2-7; D is possibly TRBD2 (6 bases). Per the germline V gene, CDR1 is MDHEN and CDR2 is SYDVKM. The CDR3 is 12 residues long. The V gene lost 6 bases and the J gene lost 7 bases, with 13 bases spanning the gap. The CDR3 loop is CASSGRREEQYF. Written as DNA, the CDR3 is TGTGCCAGCAGCGGCAGGCGGGAAGAGCAGTACTTC.